A selection of T cell receptor beta chains follows, all from one sample in a study of early T cells in non-severe SARS-CoV-2 infection. TCRdb fed the 5' RACE reads into MiXCR, producing one record per CDR3 protein. The table shows tens of thousands of distinct CDR3 sequences, with 8% to 10% occurring only once. The sample consisted of whole blood. The receptors originated from an adult who was a healthcare worker with PCR-confirmed SARS-CoV-2 infection or an uninfected control (not recorded which). Both conserved end residues are part of each CDR3. Fields, in order: V gene, J gene, clone size, D gene, CDR3 protein, CDR3 DNA. A D gene is named only where the DNA matches it firmly. The size of a clone is reported for some rows only, either as once, few or many, or as a class for expanded clones.

TRBV4-3	TRBJ2-7	few	TRBD2	CASSQEVHGRTSYEQYF	TGCGCCAGCAGCCAAGAGGTGCACGGGAGGACTTCCTACGAGCAGTACTTC
TRBV20-1	TRBJ2-7	few	-	CSAISLRYEQYF	TGCAGTGCCATTTCCTTACGCTACGAGCAGTACTTC
TRBV5-1	TRBJ2-7	many	-	CASSLQGGGYSYEQYF	TGCGCCAGCAGCTTGCAAGGGGGAGGTTACTCCTACGAGCAGTACTTC
TRBV7-9	TRBJ2-1	few	-	CASSLGQFSSYNEQFF	TGTGCCAGCAGCTTAGGACAGTTCAGCTCCTACAATGAGCAGTTCTTC
TRBV6-6	TRBJ1-1	-	TRBD1	CASIWSPGQGKNTEAFF	TGTGCCAGCATCTGGAGCCCGGGACAGGGAAAGAACACTGAAGCTTTCTTT
TRBV5-1	TRBJ2-7	-	-	CASSLDRALDEQYF	TGCGCCAGCAGCTTGGACAGGGCGTTGGACGAGCAGTACTTC
TRBV29-1	TRBJ1-4	many	TRBD1	CSVVIGTATKLFF	TGCAGCGTCGTAATCGGGACAGCCACAAAACTGTTTTTT
TRBV7-2	TRBJ2-7	many	TRBD1	CASSSVPGQYLYEQYF	TGTGCCAGCAGCTCGGTTCCGGGACAGTATCTTTACGAGCAGTACTTC
TRBV24-1	TRBJ2-1	-	-	CATSSPGLRANEQFF	TGTGCCACCAGTTCTCCGGGGCTCAGGGCTAATGAGCAGTTCTTC
TRBV3-1	TRBJ2-7	-	TRBD2	CASSQPSGYEQYF	TGTGCCAGCAGCCAACCTAGCGGCTACGAGCAGTACTTC
TRBV28	TRBJ1-1	many	-	CASSPISARLNTEAFF	TGTGCCAGCAGTCCCATATCAGCGCGGCTGAACACTGAAGCTTTCTTT
TRBV7-2	TRBJ2-7	many	TRBD1	CASTLMYGTGPREQYF	TGTGCCAGCACCTTAATGTACGGGACAGGGCCGCGCGAGCAGTACTTC
TRBV11-2	TRBJ2-1	many	-	CASSRRGSRTDNEQFF	TGTGCCAGCAGTCGAAGAGGGAGCAGGACAGACAATGAGCAGTTCTTC
TRBV18	TRBJ2-3	many	-	CASSPGTQNTQYF	TGTGCCAGCTCACCTGGGACGCAAAATACGCAGTATTTT
TRBV7-9	TRBJ2-2	many	TRBD2	CASMLAGVHPGELFF	TGTGCCAGCATGTTAGCGGGAGTCCATCCCGGGGAGCTGTTTTTT
TRBV6-2/TRBV6-3	TRBJ2-7	-	-	CARSYRSRYEQYF	TGTGCCAGGAGTTACCGGTCAAGATACGAGCAGTACTTC
TRBV6-1	TRBJ1-2	few	-	CASSETRGLGNYGYTF	TGTGCCAGCAGTGAAACCCGGGGTCTGGGCAACTATGGCTACACCTTC
TRBV29-1	TRBJ2-7	-	TRBD2	CSVASGRALSEQYF	TGCAGCGTTGCTAGCGGGAGGGCCCTGTCCGAGCAGTACTTC
TRBV6-6	TRBJ2-1	few	-	CASSYGSSEQFF	TGTGCCAGCAGTTACGGTAGTTCGGAGCAGTTCTTC
TRBV5-1	TRBJ2-5	-	TRBD1	CASSIPGQGGETQYF	TGCGCCAGCAGCATACCGGGACAGGGGGGAGAGACCCAGTACTTC
TRBV18	TRBJ2-1	many	-	CASSPNGGTYNEQFF	TGTGCCAGCTCACCAAATGGGGGTACCTACAATGAGCAGTTCTTC
TRBV10-2	TRBJ2-5	medium-sized	TRBD1	CASSDIGDRGQETQYF	TGCGCCAGCAGTGATATAGGGGACAGGGGCCAAGAGACCCAGTACTTC
TRBV18	TRBJ1-4	many	-	CASSPPGSPNEKLFF	TGTGCCAGCTCACCACCAGGGAGTCCTAATGAAAAACTGTTTTTT
TRBV12-3/TRBV12-4	TRBJ2-5	-	TRBD2	CASSYPGGESQYF	TGTGCCAGCAGTTATCCGGGAGGGGAGTCCCAGTACTTC
TRBV5-4	TRBJ2-7	few	-	CASSSSRGIGTYEQYF	TGTGCCAGCAGCTCCAGTCGCGGGATAGGGACCTACGAGCAGTACTTC
TRBV7-2	TRBJ2-5	many	-	CASSLHPTPGETQYF	TGTGCCAGCAGCTTACACCCAACTCCGGGTGAGACCCAGTACTTC
TRBV6-5	TRBJ1-1	many	-	CASSLTGGGTEAFF	TGTGCCAGCAGTCTCACCGGGGGTGGCACTGAAGCTTTCTTT
TRBV12-3/TRBV12-4	TRBJ2-1	few	-	CASRRQDNEQFF	TGTGCCAGCAGACGACAGGACAATGAGCAGTTCTTC
TRBV5-5	TRBJ1-1	-	TRBD1	CASTGDRGLTEAFF	TGTGCCAGCACAGGGGACAGGGGGCTCACTGAAGCTTTCTTT
TRBV5-1	TRBJ2-7	-	-	CASSLEGRNTEQYF	TGCGCCAGCAGCTTGGAAGGTCGGAATACGGAGCAGTACTTC
TRBV13	TRBJ1-1	many	TRBD1	CASRILGWPGPRGSMNTEAFF	TGTGCCAGCAGGATTCTGGGTTGGCCGGGACCCAGGGGGAGTATGAACACTGAAGCTTTCTTT
TRBV27	TRBJ2-7	many	-	CASSWGPTYEQYF	TGTGCCAGCAGTTGGGGGCCGACCTACGAGCAGTACTTC
TRBV30	TRBJ1-2	-	-	CAWTTGNYGYTF	TGTGCCTGGACAACAGGGAACTATGGCTACACCTTC
TRBV5-1	TRBJ1-5	many	-	CASSFTGLDQPQHF	TGCGCCAGCAGCTTCACGGGTTTGGATCAGCCCCAGCATTTT
TRBV7-2	TRBJ1-1	few	TRBD1	CASSVRQGAPEAFF	TGTGCCAGCAGCGTCCGACAGGGGGCTCCTGAAGCTTTCTTT
TRBV20-1	TRBJ2-2	many	TRBD2	CSALPTSQNTGELFF	TGCAGTGCCCTCCCGACTAGCCAGAACACCGGGGAGCTGTTTTTT
TRBV4-1	TRBJ2-7	-	TRBD2	CASSQFPGLAGRSYEQYF	TGCGCCAGCAGCCAATTCCCGGGACTAGCGGGGCGCTCCTACGAGCAGTACTTC
TRBV11-3	TRBJ2-1	many	TRBD2	CASSPSFLAGNEQFF	TGTGCCAGCAGCCCCTCTTTTCTAGCGGGCAATGAGCAGTTCTTC
TRBV9	TRBJ1-2	few	-	CASSVGSAFYTF	TGTGCCAGCAGCGTAGGTTCGGCTTTCTACACCTTC
TRBV5-6	TRBJ2-1	many	-	CASSLDLGEQFF	TGTGCCAGCAGCTTGGACCTGGGTGAGCAGTTCTTC
TRBV28	TRBJ1-2	many	-	CATPGPPYGYTF	TGTGCCACCCCTGGGCCTCCTTATGGCTACACCTTC
TRBV7-2	TRBJ2-1	-	-	CASSLYVGGPRSYNEQFF	TGTGCCAGCAGCTTATATGTGGGAGGCCCTCGATCCTACAATGAGCAGTTCTTC
TRBV6-6	TRBJ2-3	few	TRBD2	CASSYSSGRAADTQYF	TGTGCCAGCAGTTACTCTAGCGGGAGGGCCGCAGATACGCAGTATTTT
TRBV6-2/TRBV6-3	TRBJ1-2	many	-	CASSRRDGHYGYTF	TGTGCCAGCAGTCGCCGGGACGGCCACTATGGCTACACCTTC
TRBV7-8	TRBJ2-5	-	-	CASSLLRETQYF	TGTGCCAGCAGCTTACTCCGAGAGACCCAGTACTTC
TRBV6-5	TRBJ2-7	many	TRBD1	CASRRTGTGIYEQYF	TGTGCCAGCCGCCGAACCGGGACAGGGATTTACGAGCAGTACTTC
TRBV9	TRBJ2-1	many	TRBD2	CASSVASGDNEQFF	TGTGCCAGCAGCGTAGCTAGCGGGGACAATGAGCAGTTCTTC
TRBV5-5	TRBJ2-7	many	TRBD1	CASRPTGTAFYEQYF	TGTGCCAGCAGACCCACCGGGACAGCCTTCTACGAGCAGTACTTC
TRBV7-2	TRBJ2-3	few	TRBD2	CASSLRSGRDTQYF	TGTGCCAGCAGCTTACGTAGCGGGAGAGATACGCAGTATTTT
TRBV11-1	TRBJ2-1	-	-	CASSSSFTRDEQFF	TGTGCCAGCAGCTCATCTTTCACGAGGGATGAGCAGTTCTTC
TRBV20-1	TRBJ2-7	many	-	CSARGQLLGEQYF	TGCAGTGCTAGAGGTCAGCTTCTGGGGGAGCAGTACTTC
TRBV7-2	TRBJ2-7	many	TRBD1	CASSLGPGGYEQYF	TGTGCCAGCAGCTTAGGGCCAGGGGGCTACGAGCAGTACTTC
TRBV20-1	TRBJ2-3	many	-	CSASRGISTDTQYF	TGCAGTGCTAGTAGGGGTATTAGCACAGATACGCAGTATTTT
TRBV2	TRBJ2-2	-	-	CASRPGRGPTGELFF	TGTGCCAGCAGACCGGGGCGGGGGCCCACCGGGGAGCTGTTTTTT
TRBV5-4	TRBJ2-2	many	TRBD1	CASSKRQGAGTGELFF	TGTGCCAGCAGCAAGAGACAGGGGGCGGGCACCGGGGAGCTGTTTTTT